The clone carrying this T cell receptor (beta chain) was counted many times. This record belongs to a study of identical twins. Germline V gene lookup returns CDR1 SQVTM and CDR2 ANQGSEA. This CDR3 has 14 residues. The J segment lost 0 bases and the V segment lost 2 bases, leaving 2 bases of the junction unmatched. It was template switching that added a universal primer site, and there were unique molecular identifiers on the cDNA. TCRdb ran MiXCR on the 5' RACE reads and lists one entry per CDR3 protein. Here the sample spans 350,000 to 450,000 distinct CDR3 sequences, around 20% being singletons. The chain combines TRBV29-1 with TRBJ2-7; 9 bases align to TRBD1. The TCR was taken from a man aged 50 to 59 in good health. The sequencing sample was made of naive T cells sorted from blood. Here the CDR3 reads CSVEHRGLSYEQYF. CDR3 coding DNA: TGCAGCGTTGAACACAGGGGGCTCTCCTACGAGCAGTACTTC.